Sequencing of this TCR beta chain was carried out in a study of CD8+CD57+ T cells in acquired aplastic anemia. Genomic DNA was employed as the template in profiling TCR beta VDJ and CDR3. MiXCR, run by TCRdb on the reads, gives a single entry per CDR3 protein. The sample yields about 40,000 distinct CDR3 sequences, 60% to 70% seen once. Per germline, CDR1 MNHNS and CDR2 SASEGT. With 5 bases clipped from V and 6 bases from J, the junction kept 8 bases outside the gene matches. The CDR3 is 14 amino acids. CD8+CD57+ cell expansion, shown by flow cytometry, had occurred in the patients selected for sequencing. Severe acquired aplastic anemia was present in all patients.

The receptor comes from a human donor with aplastic anemia. The chain couples TRBV6-1 to TRBJ1-2; 8 bases line up with TRBD1. Sequencing was performed on sorted CD4+, CD8+, or CD8+CD57+ T cells (not recorded which) from PBMCs. CDR3 loop: CASSQSTGGDGYTF. The CDR3 nucleotides read TGTGCCAGCAGTCAATCTACAGGGGGTGATGGCTACACCTTC.